This T cell receptor (beta chain) was sequenced in a study of neurological immune-mediated disorders. TCRdb ran MiXCR on the 5' RACE reads and lists one entry per CDR3 protein. This sample has about 79,000 distinct CDR3 sequences, with 13% to 15% found just once. CDR1 is GTSNPN and CDR2 is SVGIG in the germline V gene (reference sequence). Trimming removed 6 bases at V and 2 bases at J, with 13 bases between. The CDR3 runs 14 residues. It was blood bank volunteers in Maryland, USA who made up the healthy controls. The unsorted libraries had their origin in 2 million PBMCs stored at -80 C. The clonotype was recovered from a woman aged 50 to 60 in good health. Specimen: PBMCs. The V call is TRBV30, the J call TRBJ1-4; no clear D. CDR3 bases: TGTGCCTGCATGGAGGCAAATACTAATGAAAAACTGTTTTTT. It translates to CACMEANTNEKLFF.